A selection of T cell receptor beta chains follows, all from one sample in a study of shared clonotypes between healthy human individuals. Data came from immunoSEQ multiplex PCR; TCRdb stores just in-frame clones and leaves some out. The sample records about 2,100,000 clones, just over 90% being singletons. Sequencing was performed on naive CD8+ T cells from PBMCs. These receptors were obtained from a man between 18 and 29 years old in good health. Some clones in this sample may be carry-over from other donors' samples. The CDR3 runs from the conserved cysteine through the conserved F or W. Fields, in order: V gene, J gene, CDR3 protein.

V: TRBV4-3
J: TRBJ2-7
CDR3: CASSQDRIYEQYF

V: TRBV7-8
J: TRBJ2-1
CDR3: CASSLYSGGDYNEQFF

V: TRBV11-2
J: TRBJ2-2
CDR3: CASSQSGSGELFF

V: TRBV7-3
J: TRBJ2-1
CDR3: CASSMGAYNEQFF

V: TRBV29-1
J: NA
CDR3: CSVTSGDSYEQYF

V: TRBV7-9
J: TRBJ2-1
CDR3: CASPVVGSWHNEQFF

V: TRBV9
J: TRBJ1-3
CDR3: CASSADTSSGNTIYF

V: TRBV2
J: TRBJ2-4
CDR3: CASSGQGDLLAKNIQYF

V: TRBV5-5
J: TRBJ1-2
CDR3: CASSFGTASFF

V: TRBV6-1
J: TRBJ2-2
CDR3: CASSEATGSAGELFF

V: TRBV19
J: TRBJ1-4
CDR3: CASSTSDTTNEKLFF

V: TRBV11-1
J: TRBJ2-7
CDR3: CASSTRTSGRHEQYF

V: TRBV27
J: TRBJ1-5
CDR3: CASSLLGESNQPQHF

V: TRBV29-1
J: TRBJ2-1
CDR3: CSVTFQTSGTYNEQFF

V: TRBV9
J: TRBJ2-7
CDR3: CASSATSGSHEQYF

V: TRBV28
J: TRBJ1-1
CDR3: CASSPPRGGTEAFF

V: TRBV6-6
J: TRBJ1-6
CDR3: CASSHLSPLHF

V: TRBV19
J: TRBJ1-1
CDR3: CASSIRGTGVNTEAFF

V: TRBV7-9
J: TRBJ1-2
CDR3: CASSFGGSYGYTF

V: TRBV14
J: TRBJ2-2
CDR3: CASSSARAYTGELFF

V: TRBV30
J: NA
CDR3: CAWRDLGRQGLEQYF

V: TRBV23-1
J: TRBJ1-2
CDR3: CASSRTGTGYTF

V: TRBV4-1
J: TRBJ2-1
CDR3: CASSLMGREAYNEQFF

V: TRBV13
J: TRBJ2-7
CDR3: CASSPGLAGGIGEQYF

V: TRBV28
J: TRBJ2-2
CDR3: CASSWTMSAGELFF

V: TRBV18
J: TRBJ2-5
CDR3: CASSPARGQETQYF

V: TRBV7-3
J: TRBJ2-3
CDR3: CASSSDHTDTQYF

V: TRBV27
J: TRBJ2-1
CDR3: CASSELAGGLNEQFF

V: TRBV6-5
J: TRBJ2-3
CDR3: CASSYAGYTDTQYF

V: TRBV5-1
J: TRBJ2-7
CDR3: CASSLGGGRVEQYF

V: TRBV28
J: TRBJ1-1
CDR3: CASSLVPSGEAFF

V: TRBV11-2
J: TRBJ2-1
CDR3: CASSLDLGSGRVNEQFF

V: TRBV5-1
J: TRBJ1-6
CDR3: CASSTGDSPLHF

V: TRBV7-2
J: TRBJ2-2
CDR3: CASSLDPDGTGELFF

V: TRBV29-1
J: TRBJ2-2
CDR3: CSVRQGDTGELFF

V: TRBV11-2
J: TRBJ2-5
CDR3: CASSLDGGWVSETQYF

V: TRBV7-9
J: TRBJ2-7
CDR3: CASSPRDTPYEQYF

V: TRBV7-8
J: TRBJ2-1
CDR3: CASSPRAKSYNEQFF

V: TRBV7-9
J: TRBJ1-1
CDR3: CASRDSVNEAFF

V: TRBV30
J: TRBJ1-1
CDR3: CAWDRLGNTEAFF

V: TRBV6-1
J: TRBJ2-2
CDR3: CASRGEVSGAGELFF

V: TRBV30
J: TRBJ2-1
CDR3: CAWRALGGNEQFF

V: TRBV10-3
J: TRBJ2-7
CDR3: CAIRLGQAFDEQYF

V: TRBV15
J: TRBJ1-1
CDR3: CATSRTFNTEAFF

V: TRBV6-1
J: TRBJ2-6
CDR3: CASSGAEVLSGANVLTF

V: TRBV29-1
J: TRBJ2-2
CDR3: CSVRTSPGELFF

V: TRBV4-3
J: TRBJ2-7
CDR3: CASSHTSEGEQYF

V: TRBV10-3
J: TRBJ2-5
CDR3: CAIRATSQETQYF

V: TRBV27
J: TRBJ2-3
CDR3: CASRQRVGGVSTQYF

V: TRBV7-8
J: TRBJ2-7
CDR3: CASSPRGPSYEQYF

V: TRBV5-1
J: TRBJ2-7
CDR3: CASTPAETELYEQYF

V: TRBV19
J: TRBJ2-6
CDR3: CASSTRDRGRAGANVLTF

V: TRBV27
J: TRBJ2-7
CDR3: CASSEGLEQYF